Shown below are 24 T cell receptor beta chains from a single sample sequenced in a study of shared clonotypes between healthy human individuals. The method was immunoSEQ multiplex PCR; TCRdb's version includes in-frame clones alone and lacks a portion of them. The sample shows about 2 million clones, 90% to 95% of them seen only once. Sequenced material: naive CD4+ T cells sorted from blood. Subset of the sample: CD45RA+ positively selected. The origin of the receptors is a man between 18 and 29 years old in good health.

The V call is TRBV6-6, the J call TRBJ1-6; 11 positions agree with TRBD1. In germline, CDR1 is MNHNY, CDR2 SVGAGI (reference sequence). The CDR3 length is 14 residues. The V and J ends lost 7 bases and 12 bases, in that order; junction bases with no gene match: 8. CDR3 amino acids: CASTPGTGGGPLHF. CDR3 bases: TGTGCCAGCACCCCCGGGACAGGGGGAGGACCCCTCCACTTT.

This clone has only one observation. As DNA, the CDR3 is TGTGCCAGTTTTAGGGGTGCCTATGGCTACACCTTC. It encodes CASFRGAYGYTF. The chain links TRBV6-5 to TRBJ1-2; possibly TRBD1 for D (5 bases). The CDR3 runs to 12 residues. With 9 bases removed from V and 4 bases from J, the gap between germline ends came to 12 bases. Germline CDR1 MNHEY, CDR2 SVGAGI.

As regards this clone: Other DNA variants within this sample encode the same CDR3. The rearrangement joins TRBV10-3 to TRBJ1-4; a possible D gene is TRBD1 (5 bases). Germline lookup yields CDR1 ENHRY and CDR2 SYGVKD. V was cut by 9 bases and J by 8 bases, with 16 bases left in between. This CDR3 region has 13 residues. CDR3 sequence: CAIGEGRGEKLFF. CDR3 nucleotides: TGTGCCATAGGCGAGGGGCGAGGGGAAAAACTGTTTTTT.

The chain carries TRBV25-1 and TRBJ1-1, with a possible D match to TRBD1 (5 bases). CDR3 length: 12 amino acids. V lost 5 bases and J lost 11, with 15 bases in between. Per germline, CDR1 MGHDK and CDR2 SYGVNS. The CDR3 DNA is TGTGCCAGCAGTACCGGGACTCTTACGGCTTTCTTT. Residues: CASSTGTLTAFF.

In regard to this clone: Within the sample, other DNA sequences also encode this same CDR3. The CDR3 DNA reads as TGCGCCAGCAGCCTGGACCCCTCCTACAATGAGCAGTTCTTC. As protein: CASSLDPSYNEQFF. The rearrangement joins TRBV5-1 to TRBJ2-1; D call uncertain. The CDR3 has 14 amino acids. V lost 4 bases and J lost 0, with 8 bases in between. Germline CDR1 SGHRS, CDR2 YFSETQ.

Concerning this clone itself: This specimen includes other DNA sequences encoding the same CDR3. The V gene is TRBV20-1, the J gene TRBJ2-7; D remains ambiguous. V lost 3 bases to trimming and J lost 2 bases, with 5 bases between them. The CDR3 extends over 11 amino acids. CDR1 DFQATT and CDR2 SNEGSKA come from the germline V gene (reference sequence). CDR3 coding DNA: TGCAGTGCTAGCGGAACCTACGAGCAGTACTTC. Its protein product is CSASGTYEQYF.

The chain links TRBV4-1 to TRBJ1-4, with TRBD1 matching over 9 bases. This CDR3 is 16 amino acids long. Losses at the gene ends were 4 bases for V and 3 bases for J; bases not matched to a gene: 6. CDR1 is MGHRA and CDR2 is YSYEKL in the germline V gene. The CDR3 DNA reads TGCGCCAGCAGCCGGGGACAGGGCCCCCCTAATGAAAAACTGTTTTTT. Protein sequence: CASSRGQGPPNEKLFF.

J is TRBJ1-1 and V is TRBV7-9; D possibly corresponds to TRBD1 (6 bases). The V and J ends lost 0 bases and 1 base respectively, with 12 bases between them. The CDR3 is 16 residues long. Germline loops: CDR1 SEHNR, CDR2 FQNEAQ (reference sequence). CDR3 in DNA: TGTGCCAGCAGCTTAGCGTTGACAGGCACGAACACTGAAGCTTTCTTT. Translated, it gives CASSLALTGTNTEAFF.

Concerning this clone itself: The sample has other DNA sequences that encode this CDR3 too. This chain links TRBV6-5 with TRBJ2-7, with 10 bases lining up with TRBD1. CDR1 and CDR2 (germline): MNHEY, SVGAGI. The CDR3 totals 15 residues. V gave up 2 bases and J gave up 2 bases; unmatched junction bases: 3. CDR3 amino acids: CASSYRDRGPYEQYF. CDR3 bases: TGTGCCAGCAGTTACCGGGACAGGGGTCCCTACGAGCAGTACTTC.

DNA for the CDR3: TGTGCCAGCAGTCCGACAGGGGGGTTCGACGAGCAGTACTTC. This gives the protein CASSPTGGFDEQYF. V and J are TRBV2 and TRBJ2-7; 9 bases line up with TRBD1. The V gene end was trimmed by 5 bases and the J gene end by 5 bases; junction bases not matched to a gene: 7. The V gene's germline CDR1 is SNHLY and CDR2 FYNNEI. The length of the CDR3 is 14 residues.

In its sample, this clone was seen once. The chain combines TRBV5-1 with TRBJ2-1; D uncertain. The V gene lost 0 bases and the J gene lost 7 bases, with 11 bases spanning the gap. This CDR3 spans 14 amino acids. Germline assignment: CDR1 SGHRS and CDR2 YFSETQ. CDR3 residues: CASSLDAEVNEQFF. The CDR3 DNA sequence: TGCGCCAGCAGCTTGGACGCAGAAGTGAATGAGCAGTTCTTC.

The gene calls are TRBV6-5 and TRBJ2-2; a possible D gene is TRBD1 (5 bases). From germline, CDR1 is MNHEY and CDR2 SVGAGI. This CDR3 has 15 amino acids. Between the trimmed V and J ends, which lost 2 bases and 6 bases, there was a span of 13 bases. The CDR3 region has the DNA TGTGCCAGCAGTTACGCCAGGGAATTCGCCGGGGAGCTGTTTTTT. Its translation is CASSYAREFAGELFF.

This chain links TRBV5-6 with TRBJ1-3; a weak D match, TRBD1 (5 bases). The germline gives CDR1 SGHDT, CDR2 YYEEEE. This CDR3 has 16 amino acids. With 3 bases removed from V and 5 bases from J, the gap between germline ends came to 18 bases. CDR3 residues: CASSSTFTGARNTIYF. CDR3 nucleotides: TGTGCCAGCAGCTCAACTTTTACAGGAGCTCGAAACACCATATATTTT.

V and J are TRBV4-1 and TRBJ1-2; D unclear. The CDR3 totals 15 residues. The V gene's germline CDR1 is MGHRA and CDR2 YSYEKL. V was cut by 1 base and J by 2 bases, with 11 bases left in between. The CDR3 coding sequence is TGCGCCAGCAGCCAAGCTAGGCTACCAAACTATGGCTACACCTTC. It specifies CASSQARLPNYGYTF.

V is TRBV29-1 and J is TRBJ2-1; no clear D. V was shortened by 3 bases and J by 8 bases, with 11 bases between the two germline ends. Germline V gene lookup returns CDR1 SQVTM and CDR2 ANQGSEA. The CDR3 is 12 residues long. The CDR3 protein is CSVELHPYEQFF. CDR3 DNA sequence: TGCAGCGTTGAGCTTCATCCTTATGAGCAGTTCTTC.

The chain couples TRBV18 to TRBJ2-6; 9 bases are shared with TRBD1. CDR1 is KGHSH, CDR2 LQKENI, per germline. Trimming cost V 3 bases and J 2 bases; bases outside gene matches: 8. This CDR3 spans 18 amino acids. CDR3 sequence reads: CASSPIRQGGAGANVLTF. Written as DNA, the CDR3 is TGTGCCAGCTCACCCATTAGACAGGGGGGTGCTGGGGCCAACGTCCTGACTTTC.

The chain carries TRBV7-9 and TRBJ1-5; TRBD1 is a possible D gene (5 bases). There are 17 residues in the CDR3. Looked up from germline, CDR1 is SEHNR and CDR2 is FQNEAQ (reference sequence). Trimming took off 1 base at V and 3 bases at J, with 16 bases between the two ends. CDR3 DNA: TGTGCCAGCAGCTTAGTTTTACATATGGGGGACAATCAGCCCCAGCATTTT. This encodes CASSLVLHMGDNQPQHF.

This clone was seen only once. The gene calls are TRBV18 and TRBJ2-2; D unclear. Germline V gives CDR1 KGHSH, CDR2 LQKENI. V was trimmed by 0 bases and J by 1 base, leaving 9 bases between them. CDR3 size: 16 residues. The CDR3 sequence is CASSPPMRQNTGELFF. CDR3 coding DNA: TGTGCCAGCTCACCACCGATGAGACAGAACACCGGGGAGCTGTTTTTT.

The V and J genes are TRBV27 and TRBJ1-6; D gene uncertain. The germline CDR1 and CDR2 sequences are MNHEY and SMNVEV (reference sequence). The CDR3 runs to 19 residues. V was shortened by 3 bases and J by 1 base, with 19 bases between the two germline ends. In DNA form, the CDR3 reads TGTGCCAGCAGTTTTTCCCGGGCCCCGGGAGCATCCTATAATTCACCCCTCCACTTT. Amino acid sequence: CASSFSRAPGASYNSPLHF.

The chain carries TRBV5-4 and TRBJ2-5, with 9 nucleotides matching TRBD2. CDR3 length: 15 residues. The junction had 5 bases not matched to a gene; V was cut back by 0 bases and J by 5 bases. In germline, CDR1 is SGHNT, CDR2 YYREEE (reference sequence). As DNA, the CDR3 is TGTGCCAGCAGCTTGGTACTAGCGGGCCAGGAGACCCAGTACTTC. Encoded protein: CASSLVLAGQETQYF.

V usage is TRBV4-2 and J usage is TRBJ2-1, with unresolved D. The V and J ends lost 1 base and 0 bases respectively, with 10 bases between them. The CDR3 has 16 residues. Per the germline V gene, CDR1 is LGHNA and CDR2 is YNFKEQ. The CDR3 bases are TGTGCCAGCAGCCAAGGTCGCTTGAGCTCCTACAATGAGCAGTTCTTC. The encoded protein is CASSQGRLSSYNEQFF.

The V and J genes are TRBV19 and TRBJ1-3, with 7 bases lining up with TRBD1. The CDR3 length is 15 residues. J was trimmed by 2 bases and V by 5 bases; bases with no gene match: 6. CDR1 LNHDA and CDR2 SQIVND come from the germline V gene (reference sequence). CDR3 DNA: TGTGCCAGTAGTCGCCGGACAGGAACTGGAAACACCATATATTTT. It specifies CASSRRTGTGNTIYF.

This rearrangement joins TRBV5-4 to TRBJ2-7; D might be TRBD1 or TRBD2, each matching 5 bases. The CDR3 runs 13 residues. Per the germline V gene, CDR1 is SGHNT and CDR2 is YYREEE (reference sequence). V was trimmed by 4 bases and J by 2 bases, leaving 10 bases between them. The CDR3 loop is CASSPGPAYEQYF. The CDR3 DNA follows: TGTGCCAGCAGCCCGGGACCGGCCTACGAGCAGTACTTC.

The rearrangement links TRBV7-9 to TRBJ1-2; maybe TRBD1 (6 bases). The CDR3 length is 11 residues. Germline loops: CDR1 SEHNR, CDR2 FQNEAQ (reference sequence). The V gene lost 5 bases and the J gene lost 7 bases, with 8 bases spanning the gap. CDR3 amino acids: CASSRGGGYTF. The DNA for the CDR3 is TGTGCCAGCAGCAGGGGGGGTGGCTACACCTTC.